This T cell receptor beta chain was documented in a study of blood T cell repertoires in COVID-19. Study overall: Italy, Spain and the United States were the sources of the convalescent and acute COVID-19 samples.

This CDR3 is 15 amino acids long. V dropped 6 bases and J dropped 5 bases, with 17 bases sitting between them. Germline V gives CDR1 MNHEY, CDR2 SVGAGI. This clone was found a few times. The table came from immunoSEQ multiplex PCR; TCRdb's copy has only in-frame clones and leaves some out. This sample carries about 180,000 clones, roughly 82% of them seen once, and the ten largest clones take under 9.5%. V usage is TRBV6-5 and J usage is TRBJ1-5; the D gene is possibly TRBD1 (5 bases). This TCR was recovered from a woman aged 25 to 45 who had recovered from COVID-19. The material sequenced was PBMCs or T cells enriched from blood (not recorded which). The DNA for the CDR3 is TGTGCCAGCAGCCGAGATGGGGTCAGGGATCAGCCCCAGCATTTT. It yields the protein CASSRDGVRDQPQHF.